This section outlines one T cell receptor (beta chain) sequence together with its context. Its antigen is undetermined. Trimming pared 5 bases from V and 0 bases from J, leaving 15 bases between. In germline, CDR1 is MNHNS, CDR2 SASEGT. The CDR3 extends over 16 amino acids. The data were obtained in a study of vaccination and CD4 T cells after COVID-19. Overall study: Convalescent donors: six male, four female; seven Caucasian, two Asian, one multiracial, two Hispanic.

Specified treatment: approximately nine-day PBMC culture with coronavirus spike peptide pools or control peptides (ViraFEST assay). The Oncomine TCR Beta short-read assay was applied to DNA of cultured CD4+ T cells. TCRdb independently ran MiXCR on the PCR reads; one entry per CDR3 protein. This table holds 15,000 to 20,000 distinct CDR3 sequences, roughly 73% found once. Sample: CD4+ T cells from blood, cultured in vitro, taken after SARS-CoV-2 vaccination. The chain has TRBV6-1 and TRBJ2-3; D perhaps matches TRBD1 (6 bases). This receptor was taken from a human donor who received a COVID-19 vaccine. The CDR3 bases are TGTGCCAGCAGTCTGCTGGGGGCGGCTAGCACAGATACGCAGTATTTT. As protein: CASSLLGAASTDTQYF.